A selection of T cell receptor beta chains follows, all from one sample in a study of CD8+ T cells in alopecia areata. TCRdb keeps only in-frame clones here, not all; method: immunoSEQ multiplex PCR. The sample lists 65,000 to 100,000 clones, 51% occurring once. Sequencing was performed on NKG2D-high CD8+ T cells sorted from blood. Receptor source: a human donor with alopecia areata. CDR3s include the opening cysteine and the closing phenylalanine or tryptophan. A D gene is named only where the DNA matches it firmly. The size of a clone is reported for some rows only, either as once, few or many, or as a class for expanded clones.

d_call,v_call,j_call,clone_size,cdr3_aa,cdr3_nt
-,TRBV29-1,TRBJ2-1,few,CSVGGPNEQFF,TGCAGCGTGGGGGGCCCCAATGAGCAGTTCTTC
-,TRBV20-1,TRBJ2-7,-,CSADHYEQYF,TGCAGTGCAGACCATTACGAGCAGTACTTC
-,TRBV30,TRBJ2-2,few,CAWNPETGELFF,TGTGCCTGGAACCCAGAAACCGGGGAGCTGTTTTTT
TRBD1,TRBV6-6,TRBJ2-7,-,CASRHRGQDEQYF,TGTGCCAGCAGGCACAGGGGCCAGGACGAGCAGTACTTC
-,TRBV5-1,TRBJ1-6,-,CASSLGTDNSPLHF,TGCGCCAGCAGCTTGGGGACAGACAACTCACCCCTCCACTTT
-,TRBV11-3,TRBJ2-1,once,CASSSRRGAGWNEQFF,TGTGCCAGCAGCTCAAGAAGGGGAGCAGGGTGGAATGAGCAGTTCTTC
TRBD1,TRBV4-3,TRBJ2-6,-,CASSQLAGGSGANVLTF,TGCGCCAGCAGCCAACTTGCAGGGGGCAGTGGGGCCAACGTCCTGACTTTC
-,TRBV30,TRBJ1-4,-,CAWSAEGGEKLFF,TGTGCCTGGAGTGCGGAGGGCGGTGAAAAACTGTTTTTT
TRBD2,TRBV10-3,TRBJ2-1,-,CAISEERERYEQFF,TGTGCCATCAGTGAGGAGCGGGAGAGGTATGAGCAGTTCTTC
-,TRBV6-5,TRBJ2-7,few,CASSYAGHYEQYF,TGTGCCAGCAGTTACGCGGGACACTACGAGCAGTACTTC
TRBD1,TRBV28,TRBJ2-7,-,CASSLGQGAQEQYF,TGTGCCAGCAGTTTGGGACAGGGGGCGCAAGAGCAGTACTTC
-,TRBV7-9,TRBJ2-2,few,CASSWSGSATGELFF,TGTGCCAGCAGCTGGAGCGGGTCTGCCACCGGGGAGCTGTTTTTT
-,TRBV15,TRBJ2-7,-,CATSRLTGTDAHEQYF,TGTGCCACCAGCAGATTAACCGGGACCGACGCCCACGAGCAGTACTTC
-,TRBV19,TRBJ2-3,few,CASSKEVTDTQYF,TGTGCCAGTAGTAAAGAAGTCACAGATACGCAGTATTTT
-,TRBV11-2,TRBJ2-5,few,CASSGQEEETQYF,TGTGCCAGCAGCGGACAAGAGGAAGAGACCCAGTACTTC